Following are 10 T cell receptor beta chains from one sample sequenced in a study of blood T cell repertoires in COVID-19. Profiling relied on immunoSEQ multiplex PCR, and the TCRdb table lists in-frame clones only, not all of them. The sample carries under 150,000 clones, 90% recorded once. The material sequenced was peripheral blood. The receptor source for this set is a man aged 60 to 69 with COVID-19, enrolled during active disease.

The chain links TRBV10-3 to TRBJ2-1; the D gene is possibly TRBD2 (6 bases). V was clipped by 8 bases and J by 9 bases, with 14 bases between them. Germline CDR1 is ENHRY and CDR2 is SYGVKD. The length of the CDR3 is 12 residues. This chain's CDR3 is CAIAAEEGEQFF. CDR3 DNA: TGTGCCATCGCGGCGGAGGAGGGTGAGCAGTTCTTC.

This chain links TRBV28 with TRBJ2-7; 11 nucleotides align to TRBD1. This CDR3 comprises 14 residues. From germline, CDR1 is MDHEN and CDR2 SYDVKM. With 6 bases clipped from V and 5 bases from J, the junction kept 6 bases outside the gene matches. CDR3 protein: CASRDGQGADEQYF. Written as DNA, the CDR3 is TGTGCCAGCAGAGATGGACAGGGGGCCGACGAGCAGTACTTC.

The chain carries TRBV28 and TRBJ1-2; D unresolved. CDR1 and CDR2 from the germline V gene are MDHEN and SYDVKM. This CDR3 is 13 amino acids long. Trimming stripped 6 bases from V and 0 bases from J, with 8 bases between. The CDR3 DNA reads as TGTGCCAGCAGCCCCGGGACTAACTATGGCTACACCTTC. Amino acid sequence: CASSPGTNYGYTF.

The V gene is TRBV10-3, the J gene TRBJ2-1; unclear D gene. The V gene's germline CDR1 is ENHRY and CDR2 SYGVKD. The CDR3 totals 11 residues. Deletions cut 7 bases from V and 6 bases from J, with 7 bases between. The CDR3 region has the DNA TGTGCCATCATGGAGATCAATGAGCAGTTCTTC. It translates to CAIMEINEQFF.

CDR3 DNA sequence: TGTGCCAGCAGCTTGTGGGGCAGGCCCACTGAAGCTTTCTTT. It specifies CASSLWGRPTEAFF. The chain recombines TRBV5-6 with TRBJ1-1; D might be TRBD1 (5 bases). The germline V and J ends were trimmed by 1 base and 4 bases, with 11 bases remaining between them. CDR1 and CDR2 (germline): SGHDT, YYEEEE. This CDR3 comprises 14 residues. Supplemented by reference TRBV5-6 and TRBJ1-1, the full variable domain reads DAGVTQSPTHLIKTRGQQVTLRCSPKSGHDTVSWYQQALGQGPQFIFQYYEEEERQRGNFPDRFSGHQFPNYSSELNVNALLLGDSALYLCASSLWGRPTEAFFGQGTRLTVV.

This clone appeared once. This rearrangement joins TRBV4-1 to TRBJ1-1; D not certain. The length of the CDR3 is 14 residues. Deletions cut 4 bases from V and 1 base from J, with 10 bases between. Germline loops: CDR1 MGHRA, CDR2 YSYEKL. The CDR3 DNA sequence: TGCGCCAGCAGCCCAGTTCTTCGGAACACTGAAGCTTTCTTT. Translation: CASSPVLRNTEAFF.

The CDR3 coding sequence is TGTGCCAGCATGAGGGCAGTAATGAACACTGAAGCTTTCTTT. It encodes CASMRAVMNTEAFF. V usage is TRBV6-5 and J usage is TRBJ1-1; no definite D call. This CDR3 has 14 residues. The germline V gene has CDR1 MNHEY and CDR2 SVGAGI. V lost 7 bases to trimming and J lost 0 bases, with 12 bases between them.

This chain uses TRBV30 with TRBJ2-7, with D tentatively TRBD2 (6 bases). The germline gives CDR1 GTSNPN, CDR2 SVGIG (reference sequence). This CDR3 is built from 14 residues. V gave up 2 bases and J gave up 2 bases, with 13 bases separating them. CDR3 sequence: CAWSLGRGTYEQYF. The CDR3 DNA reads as TGTGCCTGGAGTCTCGGGCGGGGAACCTACGAGCAGTACTTC.

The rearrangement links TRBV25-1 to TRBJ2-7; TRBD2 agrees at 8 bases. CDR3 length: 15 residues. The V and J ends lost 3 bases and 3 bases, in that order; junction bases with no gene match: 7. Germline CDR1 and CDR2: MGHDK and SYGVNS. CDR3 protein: CASSDEVGRGYEQYF. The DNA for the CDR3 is TGTGCCAGCAGTGATGAGGTCGGGAGGGGCTACGAGCAGTACTTC.

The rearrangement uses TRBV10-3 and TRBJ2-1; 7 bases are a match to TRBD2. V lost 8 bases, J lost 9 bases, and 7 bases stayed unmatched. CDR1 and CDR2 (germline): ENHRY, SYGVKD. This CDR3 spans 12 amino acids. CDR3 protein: CAIWGGKGEQFF. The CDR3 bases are TGTGCCATCTGGGGGGGAAAAGGTGAGCAGTTCTTC.